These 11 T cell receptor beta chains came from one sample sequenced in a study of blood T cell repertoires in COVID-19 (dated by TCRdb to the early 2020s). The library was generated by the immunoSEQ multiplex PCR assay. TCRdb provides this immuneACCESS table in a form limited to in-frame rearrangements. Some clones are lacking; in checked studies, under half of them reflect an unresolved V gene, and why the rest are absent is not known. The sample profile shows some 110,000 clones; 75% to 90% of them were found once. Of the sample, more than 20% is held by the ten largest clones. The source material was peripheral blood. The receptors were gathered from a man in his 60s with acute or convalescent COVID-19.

The CDR3 spells CASNDRGYSNQPQHF. In DNA, the CDR3 is TGTGCCAGTAATGACAGGGGATATAGCAATCAGCCCCAGCATTTT. The chain joins TRBV19 to TRBJ1-5, with 8 bases fitting TRBD1. Per germline, CDR1 LNHDA and CDR2 SQIVND (reference sequence). V lost 7 bases to trimming and J lost 0 bases; unmatched junction nucleotides: 5. This CDR3 comprises 15 residues.

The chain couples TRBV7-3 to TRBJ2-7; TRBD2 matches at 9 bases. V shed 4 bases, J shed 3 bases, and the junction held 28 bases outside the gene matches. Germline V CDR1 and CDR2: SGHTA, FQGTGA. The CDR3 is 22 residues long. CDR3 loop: CASSSRAYPGQAAAGGVYEQYF. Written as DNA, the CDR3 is TGTGCCAGCAGCTCCCGAGCTTACCCAGGACAGGCGGCGGCGGGAGGGGTCTACGAGCAGTACTTC.

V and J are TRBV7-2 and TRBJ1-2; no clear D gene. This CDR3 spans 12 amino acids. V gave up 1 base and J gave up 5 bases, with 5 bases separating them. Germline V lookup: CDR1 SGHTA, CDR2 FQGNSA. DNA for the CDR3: TGTGCCAGCAGCTTAGGAGGGTATGGCTACACCTTC. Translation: CASSLGGYGYTF.

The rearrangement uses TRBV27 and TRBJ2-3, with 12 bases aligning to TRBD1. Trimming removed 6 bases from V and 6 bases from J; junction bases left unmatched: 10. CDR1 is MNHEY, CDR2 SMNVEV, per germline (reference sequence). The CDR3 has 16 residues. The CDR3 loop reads CASSYRRDRGQDTQYF. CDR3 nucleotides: TGTGCCAGCAGCTACCGCCGGGACAGGGGGCAGGATACGCAGTATTTT.

CDR3 sequence: CASSPRPPLKRRSPLHF. CDR3 bases: TGTGCCAGCAGCCCTAGGCCCCCTCTCAAGAGAAGATCACCCCTCCACTTT. The gene calls are TRBV5-8 and TRBJ1-6, with no clear D. This CDR3 contains 17 residues. Trimming pared 4 bases from V and 10 bases from J, leaving 24 bases between. In germline, CDR1 is SGHTS, CDR2 YDEGEE.

The CDR3, as DNA: TGTGCCAGTAGTGTTCAGGGGGTCAATCAGCCCCAGCATTTT. Translating it yields CASSVQGVNQPQHF. The V and J genes are TRBV19 and TRBJ1-5, with TRBD1 matching 7 bases. The CDR3 consists of 14 residues. Trimming at V came to 5 bases and at J to 3 bases, leaving 4 bases not matched to a gene. CDR1 is LNHDA, CDR2 SQIVND, per germline (reference sequence).

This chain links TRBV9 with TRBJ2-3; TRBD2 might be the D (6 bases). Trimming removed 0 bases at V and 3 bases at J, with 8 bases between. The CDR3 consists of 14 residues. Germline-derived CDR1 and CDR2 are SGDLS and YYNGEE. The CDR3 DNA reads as TGTGCCAGCAGCGTAGAGGGGAGGACAGATACGCAGTATTTT. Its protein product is CASSVEGRTDTQYF.

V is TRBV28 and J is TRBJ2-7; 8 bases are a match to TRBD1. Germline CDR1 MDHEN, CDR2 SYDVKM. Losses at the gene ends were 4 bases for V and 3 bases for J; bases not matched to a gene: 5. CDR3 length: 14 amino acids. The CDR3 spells CASSYLGQGYEQYF. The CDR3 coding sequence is TGTGCCAGCAGTTACCTCGGACAGGGCTACGAGCAGTACTTC.

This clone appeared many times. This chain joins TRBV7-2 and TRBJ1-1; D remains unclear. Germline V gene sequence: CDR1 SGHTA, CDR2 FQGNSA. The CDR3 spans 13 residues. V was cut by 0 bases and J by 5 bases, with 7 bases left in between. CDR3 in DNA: TGTGCCAGCAGCTTAGCAGAGCAAACTGAAGCTTTCTTT. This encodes CASSLAEQTEAFF.

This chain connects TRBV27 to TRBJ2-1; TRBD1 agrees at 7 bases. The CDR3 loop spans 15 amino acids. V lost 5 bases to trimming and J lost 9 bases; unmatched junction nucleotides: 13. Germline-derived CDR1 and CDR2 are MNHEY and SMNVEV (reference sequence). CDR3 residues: CASSHRQGIRREQFF. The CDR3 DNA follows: TGTGCCAGCAGTCACCGACAGGGTATTAGGCGTGAGCAGTTCTTC.

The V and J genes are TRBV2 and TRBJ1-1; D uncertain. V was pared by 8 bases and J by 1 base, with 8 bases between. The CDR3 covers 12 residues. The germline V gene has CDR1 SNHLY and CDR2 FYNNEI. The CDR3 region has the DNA TGTGCCAGCGCAGAATCGAACACTGAAGCTTTCTTT. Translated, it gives CASAESNTEAFF. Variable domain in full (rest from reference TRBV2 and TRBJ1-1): EPEVTQTPSHQVTQMGQEVILRCVPISNHLYFYWYRQILGQKVEFLVSFYNNEISEKSEIFDDQFSVERPDGSNFTLKIRSTKLEDSAMYFCASAESNTEAFFGQGTRLTVV.